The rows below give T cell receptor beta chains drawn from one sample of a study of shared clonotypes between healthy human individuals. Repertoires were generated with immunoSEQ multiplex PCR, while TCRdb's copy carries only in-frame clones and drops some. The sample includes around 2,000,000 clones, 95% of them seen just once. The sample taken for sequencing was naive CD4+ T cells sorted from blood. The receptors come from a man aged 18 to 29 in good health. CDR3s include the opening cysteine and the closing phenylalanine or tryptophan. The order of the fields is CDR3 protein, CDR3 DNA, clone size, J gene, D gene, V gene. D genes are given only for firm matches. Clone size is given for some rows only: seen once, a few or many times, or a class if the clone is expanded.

CSVAGSLRGELFF TGCAGCGTTGCTGGGTCACTCAGGGGGGAGCTGTTTTTT NA TRBJ2-2 NA TRBV29-1
CARSLLIYEQYF TGTGCCAGAAGCTTACTGATTTACGAGCAGTACTTC once TRBJ2-7 NA TRBV5-3
CASSLGQVSSYEQYF TGTGCCAGCAGCTTGGGACAGGTTAGCTCCTACGAGCAGTACTTC NA TRBJ2-7 NA TRBV5-4
CASSLWGGSYEAFF TGTGCCAGCAGCTTGTGGGGGGGCTCCTACGAAGCTTTCTTT NA TRBJ1-1 NA TRBV5-4
CSVPQGLGQDTQYF TGCAGCGTTCCTCAGGGACTAGGGCAAGATACGCAGTATTTT NA TRBJ2-3 TRBD2 TRBV29-1
CASSPGYQETQYF TGTGCCAGCAGCCCAGGGTACCAAGAGACCCAGTACTTC NA TRBJ2-5 NA TRBV19
CASKVSNRENYGYTF TGTGCCAGTAAGGTGTCAAACAGGGAAAACTATGGCTACACCTTC once TRBJ1-2 NA TRBV19
CASSLKGQNYGYTF TGTGCCAGCAGTTTGAAAGGGCAGAACTATGGCTACACCTTC NA TRBJ1-2 NA TRBV5-4
CASSSHNEQFF TGTGCCAGCAGCTCTCACAATGAGCAGTTCTTC NA TRBJ2-1 NA TRBV7-3
CASSDDRGPREKLFF TGTGCCAGCAGTGACGACAGGGGGCCCCGGGAAAAACTGTTTTTT NA TRBJ1-4 TRBD1 TRBV2
CASSLGGAEDTQYF TGTGCCAGCAGTTTAGGGGGGGCCGAAGATACGCAGTATTTT NA TRBJ2-3 NA TRBV28
CASTTGAAYEQYF TGTGCCAGCACCACAGGGGCGGCCTACGAGCAGTACTTC NA TRBJ2-7 TRBD1 TRBV2
CASSFPGNTIYF TGTGCCAGCAGTTTCCCCGGAAACACCATATATTTT NA TRBJ1-3 NA TRBV28
CASGDMRGNHEQYF TGTGCCAGTGGCGACATGCGGGGAAACCACGAGCAGTACTTC NA TRBJ2-7 NA TRBV19
CASSQDRQPNEKLFF TGTGCCAGCAGCCAAGATAGGCAGCCTAATGAAAAACTGTTTTTT NA TRBJ1-4 NA TRBV14
CASSLGTSGPRTNGYTF TGTGCCAGCAGCTTAGGGACATCAGGACCGCGAACTAATGGCTACACCTTC once TRBJ1-2 NA TRBV11-2
CASSQVPAQGRQPQHF TGCGCCAGCAGCCAAGTTCCGGCACAGGGCAGACAGCCCCAGCATTTT few TRBJ1-5 NA TRBV4-1
CASRGTQIQPQHF TGTGCCAGTAGGGGGACCCAAATCCAGCCCCAGCATTTT NA TRBJ1-5 NA TRBV19
CSVEEFSTDTQYF TGCAGCGTTGAGGAGTTTAGCACAGATACGCAGTATTTT NA TRBJ2-3 NA TRBV29-1
CASTTGGPGNTIYF TGTGCCAGCACCACAGGGGGACCTGGAAACACCATATATTTT NA TRBJ1-3 TRBD1 TRBV28
CASSPNERGYNEQFF TGTGCCAGCTCACCAAACGAGCGGGGTTACAATGAGCAGTTCTTC NA TRBJ2-1 TRBD2 TRBV18
CASSQDGPGSIGTDTQYF TGCGCCAGCAGCCAAGACGGTCCCGGGAGCATTGGCACAGATACGCAGTATTTT NA TRBJ2-3 NA TRBV4-3
CASSYTSTPQETQYF TGTGCCAGCAGCTATACTAGTACCCCCCAAGAGACCCAGTACTTC NA TRBJ2-5 NA TRBV7-8
CASSLYTGELFF TGTGCCAGCAGCTTGTACACCGGGGAGCTGTTTTTT once TRBJ2-2 NA TRBV7-8
CASSQGKGNEQYF TGCGCCAGCAGCCAAGGGAAGGGTAACGAGCAGTACTTC once TRBJ2-7 NA TRBV4-1
CASRGTSNTEAFF TGTGCCAGCAGAGGCACCTCGAACACTGAAGCTTTCTTT NA TRBJ1-1 NA TRBV28
CAWRLGGSGGYTF TGTGCCTGGAGACTCGGGGGCTCTGGTGGCTACACCTTC once TRBJ1-2 NA TRBV30